Below, one T cell receptor beta chain is given with its context. This clone was counted a single time. The antigen it binds to is not known. No base qualities exist here, and no much larger clone lies one base off it. These data are taken from a study of blood T cell repertoires in COVID-19 (dated by TCRdb to 2018 to 2020). About the study as a whole: Samples covering the acute and convalescent phases of COVID-19 were provided by collaborators in the United States, Italy and Spain. The samples were drawn from two sources: the first 160 participants of the ongoing ImmuneRACE study, and 1,000 to 1,500 subjects contributed by 6 global collaborators. The prospective study material was composed of cDNA or gDNA derived from T cells, B-cell-depleted T cells, or PBMCs. The dataset comprised deeply sampled blood TCRbeta repertoires from subjects exposed to, actively infected with, or recovered from COVID-19. Where available, HLA class I and class II types were obtained from metadata supplied by the sample provider rather than from assay-based typing. The repertoires were released in a freely available public database meant as a resource for research on the immune response to SARS-CoV-2. Sample metadata almost always included a de-identified subject ID, COVID-19 status, age in years and sex. Results the study describes overall, beyond this receptor: How much clinical and demographic metadata was included differed by source and by participant, and the metadata was provided uncurated.

At one collaborating source in Seattle, patients were enrolled during active infection and were followed longitudinally through the course of disease. The collaborating institutions used their own protocols to collect whole blood in K2EDTA tubes. For TCRbeta analysis, collaborators shipped samples as frozen whole blood, isolated PBMCs, or DNA extracted from either of those sample types. The germline V gene (reference sequence) yields MNHEY for CDR1 and SMNVEV for CDR2. Clipping removes 5 bases from V and 5 bases from J, with 8 as the unmatched junction base count. Its CDR3 holds 15 amino acids, cysteine through phenylalanine. The DNA shown is the 45-base CDR3, in frame from base 1. TCRbeta CDR3 regions were amplified from genomic DNA using the immunoSEQ Assay, a bias-controlled multiplex PCR. Per the source publication's procedure: Within the assay, amplification of reference gene primers was used to estimate how many nucleated cells each sample contained. To quantify the absolute abundance of each unique TCRbeta CDR3 rearrangement, sequence reads were collapsed and filtered. For each sample, productive Simpson clonality was calculated as the square root of Simpson's diversity index across productive rearrangements. Held by TCRdb, this immuneACCESS table contains in-frame sequences only and omits some clones. Under half of the omission traces to an unresolved V gene where checked; the cause of the rest is unknown. D and trimming were read from the DNA, whereas the V and J calls and clone size are those reported in that table. In all, the sample holds roughly 200,000 clones, and roughly 83% of those were seen once. The top ten constitute around 6.3% of the sample.

The chain is encoded by TRBV27 joined to TRBJ1-3, with 8 junctional bases fitting TRBD1. This TCR was sampled from a woman between 40 and 55 years old with COVID-19, enrolled during active disease. The sequencing sample was made of peripheral blood. The nucleotides are TGTGCCAGCAGTCCCTGGACAGGGAATAGAAACACCATATATTTT. The encoded protein is CASSPWTGNRNTIYF.